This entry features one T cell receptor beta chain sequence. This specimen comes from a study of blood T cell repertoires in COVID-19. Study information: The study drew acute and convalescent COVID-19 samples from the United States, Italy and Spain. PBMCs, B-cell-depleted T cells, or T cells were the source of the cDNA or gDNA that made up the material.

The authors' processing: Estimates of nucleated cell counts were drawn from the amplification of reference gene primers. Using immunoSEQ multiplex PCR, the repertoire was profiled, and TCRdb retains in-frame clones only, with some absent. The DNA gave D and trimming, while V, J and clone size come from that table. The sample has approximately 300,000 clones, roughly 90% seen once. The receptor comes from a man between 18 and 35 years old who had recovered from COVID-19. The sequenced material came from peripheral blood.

CDR3 residues: CASSQERAVSSYNEQFF. The CDR3 DNA reads as TGCGCCAGCAGCCAAGAACGAGCGGTGAGCTCCTACAATGAGCAGTTCTTC. This sequence joins TRBV4-3 and TRBJ2-1, with D maybe TRBD2 (5 bases). The CDR3 has 17 amino acids. Looked up from germline, CDR1 is LGHNA and CDR2 is YSLEER. V lost 0 bases and J 0 bases, leaving 12 bases between the germline ends.